This TCR beta chain was captured in a study of T cells after yellow fever vaccination (dated by TCRdb to the late 2010s). Context from the whole study: The SMART-Seq v4 Ultra Low Input RNA kit was used to prepare libraries from fractions with low cell numbers. To follow T-cell clones before and after primary and booster YFV17D yellow fever vaccination, bulk TCR alpha and beta repertoires were sequenced over time. Two healthy male donors, one aged 18 to 30 and one aged 30 to 40 years, made up the cohort. Bulk PBMC replicates and cell subsets were isolated from blood drawn at multiple timepoints before and after both primary and secondary immunization. The research as a whole found: The study included only two donors, which limits how far the findings can be generalized. A small fraction of clonotypes showed up in both the CD4 and CD8 compartments, probably as a result of convergent recombination. The secondary T-cell response was weaker than the primary response but faster, peaking on day 5 instead of day 15. FACS-sorted repertoires could contain abundant contaminating clonotypes from the bulk population, so computational filtering was required. Most clones expanded after primary vaccination were re-detected after the booster (96% of CD4 and approximately 85% of CD8), suggesting broad memory maintenance.

Interpreted using the paper, the treatment or condition label stands for: live attenuated yellow fever vaccine strain. Two biological replicates of bulk PBMCs were collected at each blood-draw timepoint. PBMCs were isolated from peripheral blood using a standard Ficoll-Paque protocol. TriZol was used to extract RNA from bulk PBMCs, from CD4 and CD8 fractions, and from dextramer-positive and dextramer-negative fractions. This clonotype was detected a few times. Its recognized antigen is unknown. It has no much larger one-base neighbor in the sample; base qualities were not kept. The germline V gene (reference sequence) sets CDR1 to SEHNR and CDR2 to FQNEAQ. Trimming costs V 1 base and J 6 bases, and their ends lie 4 bases apart. Reading from cysteine to phenylalanine, the CDR3 counts 13 amino acids. The entry retains the CDR3 DNA only, 39 bases that are in frame from base 1. TCR cDNA was synthesized by 5'RACE template switching, which introduced a universal primer site and unique molecular identifiers. cDNA synthesis was primed from both the TCR alpha and TCR beta constant segments. Library amplification used two PCR steps, and the second PCR step added sample barcodes and sequencing adapters. Libraries were sequenced on Illumina HiSeq 2500 (2x100 bp) or NovaSeq (2x150 bp). The paper's data handling went like this. Reads were demultiplexed and collapsed into UMI consensus sequences with MIGEC, and V(D)J alignment was performed with MiXCR. Vaccine-responding clonotypes were identified with edgeR using replicate PBMC samples, with FDR below 0.01 and a log2 fold change above 5 up to day 15 being required. Each bulk clonotype was labeled CD4 or CD8 based on which sequenced repertoire, CD4 or CD8, contained the clonotype at higher abundance. TCRdb reprocessing: public reads trimmed at Q25 with fastp, clones called with MiXCR, in-frame beta chains kept. CDR3 protein sequences are deduplicated, and each keeps its most common genes and DNA. The V and J calls here are based on TCRdb, not the publication. The sample table lists 500,000 to 650,000 distinct CDR3 sequences, roughly 12% of them with a count of one. The ten largest clones represent over 12% of the sample.

The specimen comprised PBMCs, sampled on the day of the yellow fever booster vaccination. The sequence was obtained from a young man who received the YFV17D yellow fever vaccine. The rearranged chain carries TRBV7-9 and TRBJ2-6; a confident D gene designation cannot be given. In nucleotides, the sequence is TGTGCCAGCAGCTTAGGGTTGGCCAACGTCCTGACTTTC. Translated, this gives CASSLGLANVLTF.